The next 15 T cell receptor beta chains were all read from a single sample in a study of OX40 agonist ivuxolimab in advanced cancers. Clones were sequenced by immunoSEQ multiplex PCR, and TCRdb holds only the in-frame ones, with some missing. The sample has 58,000 or so clones, roughly nine tenths seen once. The source material was CD4+ or CD8+ T cells sorted from blood, sampled in a trial of the OX40 agonist ivuxolimab. The receptor source for this set is an adult with an advanced solid tumor such as melanoma, head and neck, liver or kidney cancer.

The V call is TRBV5-6, the J call TRBJ2-3, with TRBD2 matching 10 bases. Looked up from germline, CDR1 is SGHDT and CDR2 is YYEEEE. This CDR3 is built from 15 residues. The ends lost 3 bases at V and 2 bases at J; junction bases unmatched: 3. The CDR3 loop is CASSYGLAATDTQYF. CDR3 nucleotides: TGTGCCAGCAGCTATGGACTAGCGGCCACAGATACGCAGTATTTT.

The rearrangement links TRBV27 to TRBJ2-4; a weak D match, TRBD1 (5 bases). The CDR3 covers 17 residues. Germline CDR1 reads MNHEY; CDR2 reads SMNVEV (reference sequence). Trimming removed 5 bases from V and 0 bases from J, with 17 bases in between. CDR3 nucleotides: TGTGCCAGCAGTCCCCCCCACGGAGACAGAGCCAAAAACATTCAGTACTTC. As protein: CASSPPHGDRAKNIQYF.

The chain recombines TRBV27 with TRBJ2-5, with 7 bases lining up with TRBD2. Trimming took 7 bases from V and 2 from J; bases not matched to a gene: 10. The length of the CDR3 is 15 residues. CDR1 and CDR2 from the germline V gene are MNHEY and SMNVEV (reference sequence). CDR3 DNA: TGTGCCAGCAAGAAGCGGGGACTGAATCAAGAGACCCAGTACTTC. It yields the protein CASKKRGLNQETQYF.

This clone occurred a few times. The J gene is TRBJ2-1, the V gene TRBV7-9, with D perhaps matching TRBD2 (5 bases). Trimming removed 10 bases at V and 4 bases at J, with 20 bases between. CDR1 is SEHNR, CDR2 FQNEAQ, per germline (reference sequence). This CDR3 contains 15 residues. The chain's CDR3 is CATKRDSVTYNEQFF. As DNA, the CDR3 is TGTGCCACTAAAAGGGATAGCGTAACGTACAATGAGCAGTTCTTC.

This chain links TRBV7-3 with TRBJ2-3; possible D gene TRBD2, 5 bases. The germline V and J ends were trimmed by 2 bases and 0 bases, with 24 bases remaining between them. Germline V lookup: CDR1 SGHTA, CDR2 FQGTGA. The CDR3 loop spans 20 amino acids. The CDR3, as DNA: TGTGCCAGCAGCTTATCGGGTATGATCGAGAGGGATCGCAGCACAGATACGCAGTATTTT. Protein sequence: CASSLSGMIERDRSTDTQYF.

The chain has TRBV13 and TRBJ2-7; D is ambiguous. The CDR3 has 16 residues. The germline CDR1 and CDR2 sequences are PRHDT and FYEKMQ (reference sequence). Trimming cost V 5 bases and J 4 bases, with 21 bases left between them. CDR3 DNA sequence: TGTGCCAGCAGCCCACTTGGGCTACCCAATACATACGAGCAGTACTTC. Translating it yields CASSPLGLPNTYEQYF. The full variable domain, in which reference TRBV13 and TRBJ2-7 provide the parts outside the CDR3, is AAGVIQSPRHLIKEKRETATLKCYPIPRHDTVYWYQQGPGQDPQFLISFYEKMQSDKGSIPDRFSAQQFSDYHSELNMSSLELGDSALYFCASSPLGLPNTYEQYFGPGTRLTVT.

The chain is built from TRBV18 and TRBJ1-1; no clear D. The CDR3 loop spans 12 amino acids. The V gene's germline CDR1 is KGHSH and CDR2 LQKENI. The V gene lost 3 bases and the J gene lost 4 bases, with 6 bases spanning the gap. This chain's CDR3 is CASSPASTEAFF. The CDR3 region has the DNA TGTGCCAGCTCACCGGCCAGCACTGAAGCTTTCTTT. Filled out from reference TRBV18 and TRBJ1-1, the complete variable domain reads NAGVMQNPRHLVRRRGQEARLRCSPMKGHSHVYWYRQLPEEGLKFMVYLQKENIIDESGMPKERFSAEFPKEGPSILRIQQVVRGDSAAYFCASSPASTEAFFGQGTRLTVV.

This clone showed up just once. The V and J genes are TRBV27 and TRBJ1-2, with a tentative D call TRBD1 (6 bases). The germline V and J ends were trimmed by 0 bases and 6 bases, with 8 bases remaining between them. Germline V gives CDR1 MNHEY, CDR2 SMNVEV (reference sequence). The CDR3 is 13 amino acids. This CDR3 reads CASSLSGGDGYTF. The CDR3 DNA follows: TGTGCCAGCAGTTTATCAGGGGGGGATGGCTACACCTTC.

The chain is built from TRBV29-1 and TRBJ2-1, with 7 bases aligning to TRBD2. The germline V gene has CDR1 SQVTM and CDR2 ANQGSEA. Trimming cost V 2 bases and J 0 bases; bases outside gene matches: 16. CDR3 length equals 19 residues. The CDR3 region has the DNA TGCAGCGTTGAACAAAGGCCCGAGGGCGGGAGAGGCTCCTACAATGAGCAGTTCTTC. Its translation: CSVEQRPEGGRGSYNEQFF.

V gene TRBV25-1 combines with J gene TRBJ2-7, with 7 bases fitting TRBD1. V lost 3 bases to trimming and J lost 2 bases; unmatched junction nucleotides: 7. The V gene's germline CDR1 is MGHDK and CDR2 SYGVNS. This CDR3 region has 15 residues. In nucleotides, the CDR3 is TGTGCCAGCAGTGAGTCGGGACAGAGAACCTACGAGCAGTACTTC. It yields the protein CASSESGQRTYEQYF.

V is TRBV7-9 and J is TRBJ1-1; no firm D call. CDR1 is SEHNR and CDR2 is FQNEAQ in the germline V gene (reference sequence). The CDR3 totals 13 residues. V was shortened by 1 base and J by 5 bases, with 8 bases between the two germline ends. CDR3 loop: CASSLDGKTEAFF. The CDR3 DNA reads as TGTGCCAGCAGCTTAGATGGGAAAACTGAAGCTTTCTTT.

The V call is TRBV11-3, the J call TRBJ2-3, with TRBD1 as a possible D gene (6 bases). The CDR3 length is 14 residues. The germline V and J ends were trimmed by 1 base and 4 bases, with 9 bases remaining between them. Germline CDR1 is SGHNT and CDR2 is YENEEA. The CDR3 DNA sequence: TGTGCCAGCAGCTTAGGGCCAGGGGCAGATACGCAGTATTTT. Residues: CASSLGPGADTQYF. The entire variable domain, with the rest obtained from reference TRBV11-3 and TRBJ2-3, is as follows: EAGVVQSPRYKIIEKKQPVAFWCNPISGHNTLYWYLQNLGQGPELLIRYENEEAVDDSQLPKDRFSAERLKGVDSTLKIQPAELGDSAVYLCASSLGPGADTQYFGPGTRLTVL.

This chain joins TRBV6-5 and TRBJ2-2; TRBD2 is a possible D gene (6 bases). Germline values: CDR1 MNHEY, CDR2 SVGAGI. The CDR3 is made up of 12 amino acids. Trimming took 11 bases from V and 5 from J, leaving 12 bases between them. The CDR3 DNA reads as TGTGCCTACCGCGGGGAAACCGGGGAGCTGTTTTTT. This encodes CAYRGETGELFF.

This sequence joins TRBV19 and TRBJ2-1, with D hard to call. The CDR3 sequence is 12 residues long. Trimming took off 3 bases at V and 8 bases at J, with 8 bases between the two ends. Per the germline V gene, CDR1 is LNHDA and CDR2 is SQIVND (reference sequence). CDR3 protein: CASSIRDDEQFF. The CDR3 DNA reads TGTGCCAGTAGTATCCGTGACGATGAGCAGTTCTTC.

The gene calls are TRBV27 and TRBJ1-5, with 7 bases that match TRBD1. Germline CDR1 is MNHEY and CDR2 is SMNVEV (reference sequence). V lost 8 bases, J lost 5 bases, and 6 bases stayed unmatched. The length of the CDR3 is 13 residues. Here the CDR3 DNA reads TGTGCCAGCTCCCAGGGGGTTGATCAGCCCCAGCATTTT. Encoded protein: CASSQGVDQPQHF.